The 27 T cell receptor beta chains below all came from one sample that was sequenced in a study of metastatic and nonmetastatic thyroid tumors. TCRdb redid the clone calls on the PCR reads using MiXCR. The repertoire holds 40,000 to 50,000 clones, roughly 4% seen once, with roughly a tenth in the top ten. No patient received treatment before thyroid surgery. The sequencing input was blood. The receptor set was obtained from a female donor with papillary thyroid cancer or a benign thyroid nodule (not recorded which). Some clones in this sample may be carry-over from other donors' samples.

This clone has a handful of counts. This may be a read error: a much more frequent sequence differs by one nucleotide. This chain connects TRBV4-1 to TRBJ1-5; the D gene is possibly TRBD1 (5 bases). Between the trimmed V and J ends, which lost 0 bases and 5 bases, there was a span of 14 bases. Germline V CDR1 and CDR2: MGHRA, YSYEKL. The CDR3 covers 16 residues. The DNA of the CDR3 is TGCGCCAGCAGCCAAGACTGGGACGGTCGGGATCAGCCCCAGCATTTT. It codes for CASSQDWDGRDQPQHF.

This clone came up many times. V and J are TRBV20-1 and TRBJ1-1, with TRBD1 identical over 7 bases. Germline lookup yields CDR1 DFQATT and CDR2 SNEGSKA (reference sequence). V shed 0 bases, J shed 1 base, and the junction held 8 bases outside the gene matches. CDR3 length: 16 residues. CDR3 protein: CSARDPNRGRNTEAFF. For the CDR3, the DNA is TGCAGTGCTAGAGACCCCAACAGGGGCCGGAACACTGAAGCTTTCTTT.

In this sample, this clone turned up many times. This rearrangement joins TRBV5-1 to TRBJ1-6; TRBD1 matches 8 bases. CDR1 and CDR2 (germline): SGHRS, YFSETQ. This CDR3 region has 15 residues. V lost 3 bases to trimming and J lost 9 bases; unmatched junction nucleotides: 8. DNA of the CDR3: TGCGCCAGCAGCTCCCCCGGACAGGGCGTTTCACCCCTCCACTTT. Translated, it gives CASSSPGQGVSPLHF.

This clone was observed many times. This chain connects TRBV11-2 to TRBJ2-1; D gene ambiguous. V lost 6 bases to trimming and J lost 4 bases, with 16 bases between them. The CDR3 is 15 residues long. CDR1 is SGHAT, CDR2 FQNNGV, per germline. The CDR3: CASRGIGLEYNEQFF. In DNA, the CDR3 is TGTGCCAGCAGGGGGATAGGGTTAGAATACAATGAGCAGTTCTTC.

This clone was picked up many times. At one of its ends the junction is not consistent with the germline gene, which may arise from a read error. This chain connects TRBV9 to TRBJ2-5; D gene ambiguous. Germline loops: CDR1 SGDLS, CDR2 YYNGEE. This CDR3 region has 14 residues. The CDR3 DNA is TGTGCCAGCAGCGTTTCCGCTACTGTAGAGGCCCAGTACTTC. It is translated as CASSVSATVEAQYF.

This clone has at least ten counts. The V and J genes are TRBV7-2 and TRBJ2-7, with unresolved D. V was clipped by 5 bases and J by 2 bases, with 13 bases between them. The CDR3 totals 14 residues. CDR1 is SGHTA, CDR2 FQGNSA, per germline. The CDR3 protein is CASSKTFLAYEQYF. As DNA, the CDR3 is TGTGCCAGCAGCAAGACTTTTTTGGCCTACGAGCAGTACTTC.

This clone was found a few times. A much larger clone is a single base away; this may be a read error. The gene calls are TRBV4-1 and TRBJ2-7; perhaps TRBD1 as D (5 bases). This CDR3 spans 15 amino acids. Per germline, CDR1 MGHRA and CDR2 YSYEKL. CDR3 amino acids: CVSSQEAAGTYEQYF. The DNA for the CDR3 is TGCGTCAGCAGCCAAGAGGCGGCAGGGACCTACGAGCAGTACTTC.

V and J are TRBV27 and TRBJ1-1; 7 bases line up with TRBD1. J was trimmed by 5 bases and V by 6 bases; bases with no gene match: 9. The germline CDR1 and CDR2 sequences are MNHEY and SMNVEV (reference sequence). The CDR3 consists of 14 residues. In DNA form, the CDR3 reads TGTGCCAGCAGCGAGAACAGGGGTGGAACTGAAGCTTTCTTT. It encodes CASSENRGGTEAFF.

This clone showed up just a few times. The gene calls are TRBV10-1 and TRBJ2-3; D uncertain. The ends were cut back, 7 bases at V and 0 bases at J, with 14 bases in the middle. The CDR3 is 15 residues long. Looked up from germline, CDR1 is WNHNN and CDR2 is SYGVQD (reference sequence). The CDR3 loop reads CASIPIAASTDTQYF. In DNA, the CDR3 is TGCGCCAGCATCCCTATCGCCGCTAGCACAGATACGCAGTATTTT.

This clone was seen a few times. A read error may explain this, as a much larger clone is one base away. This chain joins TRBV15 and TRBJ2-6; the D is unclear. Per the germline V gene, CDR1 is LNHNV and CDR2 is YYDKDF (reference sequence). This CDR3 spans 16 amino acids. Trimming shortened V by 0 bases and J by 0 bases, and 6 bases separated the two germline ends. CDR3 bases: TGTGCCACCAGCAGAGATCCTGTCTCTGGGGCCAACGTCCTGACTTTC. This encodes CATSRDPVSGANVLTF.

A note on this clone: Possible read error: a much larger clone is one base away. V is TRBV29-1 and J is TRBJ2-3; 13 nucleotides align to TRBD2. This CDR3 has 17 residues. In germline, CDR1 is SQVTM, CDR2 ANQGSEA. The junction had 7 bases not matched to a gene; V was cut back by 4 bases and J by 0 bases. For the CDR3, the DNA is TGCAGCGTTGCCGGGACTAGCGGGACCCGTAGCACAGATACGCAGTATTTT. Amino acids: CSVAGTSGTRSTDTQYF.

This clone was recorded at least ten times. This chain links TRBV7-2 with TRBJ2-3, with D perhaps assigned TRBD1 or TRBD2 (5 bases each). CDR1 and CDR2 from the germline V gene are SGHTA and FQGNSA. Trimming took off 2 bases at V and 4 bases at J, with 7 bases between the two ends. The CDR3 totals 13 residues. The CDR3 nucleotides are TGTGCCAGCAGCTTACAGGGACCAGATACGCAGTATTTT. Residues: CASSLQGPDTQYF.

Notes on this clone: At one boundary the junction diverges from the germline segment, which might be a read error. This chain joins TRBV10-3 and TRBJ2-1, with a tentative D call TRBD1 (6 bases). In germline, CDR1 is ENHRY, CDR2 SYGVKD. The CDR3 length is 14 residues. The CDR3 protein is CVIRGWERDNEQFF. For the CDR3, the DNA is TGTGTCATCAGGGGTTGGGAGCGCGACAATGAGCAGTTCTTC.

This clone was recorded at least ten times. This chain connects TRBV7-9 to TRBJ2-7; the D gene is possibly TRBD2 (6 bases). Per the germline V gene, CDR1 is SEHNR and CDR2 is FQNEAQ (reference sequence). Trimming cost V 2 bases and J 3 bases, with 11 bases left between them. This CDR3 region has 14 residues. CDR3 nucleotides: TGTGCCAGCAGCTTATCGACTAGTTACTACGAGCAGTACTTC. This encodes CASSLSTSYYEQYF.

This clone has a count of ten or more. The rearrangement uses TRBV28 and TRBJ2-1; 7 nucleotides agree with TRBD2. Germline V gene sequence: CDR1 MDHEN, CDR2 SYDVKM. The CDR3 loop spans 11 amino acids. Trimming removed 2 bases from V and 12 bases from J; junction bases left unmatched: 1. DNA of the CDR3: TGTGCCAGCAGTTTAGGGGGGGGGCAGTTCTTC. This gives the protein CASSLGGGQFF.

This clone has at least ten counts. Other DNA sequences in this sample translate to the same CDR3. CDR3 bases: TGTGCCAGCAGTGAAGCGCGGGAGACCCAGTACTTC. Residues: CASSEARETQYF. This chain links TRBV2 with TRBJ2-5; D not resolved. The germline V gene has CDR1 SNHLY and CDR2 FYNNEI. V was cut by 0 bases and J by 5 bases, with 4 bases left in between. This CDR3 has 12 amino acids.

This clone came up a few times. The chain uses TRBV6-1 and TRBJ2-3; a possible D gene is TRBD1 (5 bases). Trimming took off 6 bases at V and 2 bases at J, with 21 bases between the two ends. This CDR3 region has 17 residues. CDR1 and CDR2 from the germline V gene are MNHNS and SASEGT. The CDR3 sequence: CASRPYLDTVDTDTQYF. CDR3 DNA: TGTGCCAGCAGGCCTTACCTGGACACCGTGGACACAGATACGCAGTATTTT.

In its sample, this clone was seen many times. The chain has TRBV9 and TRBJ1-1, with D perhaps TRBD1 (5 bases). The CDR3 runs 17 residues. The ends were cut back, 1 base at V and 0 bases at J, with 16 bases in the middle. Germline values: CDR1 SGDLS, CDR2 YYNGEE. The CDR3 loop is CASSVSPGLAMNTEAFF. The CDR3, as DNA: TGTGCCAGCAGCGTAAGTCCGGGACTCGCTATGAACACTGAAGCTTTCTTT.

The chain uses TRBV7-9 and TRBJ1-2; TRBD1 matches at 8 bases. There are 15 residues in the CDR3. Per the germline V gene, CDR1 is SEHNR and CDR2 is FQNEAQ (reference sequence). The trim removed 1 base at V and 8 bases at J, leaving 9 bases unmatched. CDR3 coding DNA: TGTGCCAGCAGCTTAGGTCCGGACAGGGTATGCGGCTACACCTTC. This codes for CASSLGPDRVCGYTF.

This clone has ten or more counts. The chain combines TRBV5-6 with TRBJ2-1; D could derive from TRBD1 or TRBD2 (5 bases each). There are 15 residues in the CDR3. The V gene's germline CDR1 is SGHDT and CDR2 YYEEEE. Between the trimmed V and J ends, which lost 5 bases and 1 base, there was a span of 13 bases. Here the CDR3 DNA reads TGTGCCAGCAGTCGGACACGCGGGTCCTACAATGAGCAGTTCTTC. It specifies CASSRTRGSYNEQFF.

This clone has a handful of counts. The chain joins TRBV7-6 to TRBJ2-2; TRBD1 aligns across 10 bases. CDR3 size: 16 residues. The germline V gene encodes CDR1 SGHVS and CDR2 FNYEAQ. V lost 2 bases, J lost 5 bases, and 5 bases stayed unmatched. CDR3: CASSLRGTGATGELFF. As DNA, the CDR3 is TGTGCCAGCAGCTTAAGAGGGACAGGGGCGACCGGGGAGCTGTTTTTT.

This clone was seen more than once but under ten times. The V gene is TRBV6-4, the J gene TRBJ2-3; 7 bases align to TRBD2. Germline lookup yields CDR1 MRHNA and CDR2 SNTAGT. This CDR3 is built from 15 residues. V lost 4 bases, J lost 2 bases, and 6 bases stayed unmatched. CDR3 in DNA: TGTGCCAGCAGTGTGTCCGCGGGAGTCACAGATACGCAGTATTTT. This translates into CASSVSAGVTDTQYF.

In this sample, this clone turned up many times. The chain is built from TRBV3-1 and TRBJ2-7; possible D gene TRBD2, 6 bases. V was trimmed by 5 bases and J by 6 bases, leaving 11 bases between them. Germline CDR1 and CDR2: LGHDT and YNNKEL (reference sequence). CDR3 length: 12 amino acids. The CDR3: CASSSSGLEQYF. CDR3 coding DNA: TGTGCCAGCAGCTCAAGCGGGCTCGAGCAGTACTTC.

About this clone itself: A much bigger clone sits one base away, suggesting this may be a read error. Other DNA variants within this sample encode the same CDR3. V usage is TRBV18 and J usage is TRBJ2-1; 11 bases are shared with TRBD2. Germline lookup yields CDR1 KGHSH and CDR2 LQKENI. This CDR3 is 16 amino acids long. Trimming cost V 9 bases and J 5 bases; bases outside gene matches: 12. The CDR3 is CASSPPGLAANNEQFF. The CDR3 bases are TGTGCCAGTTCGCCACCGGGACTAGCGGCAAACAATGAGCAGTTCTTC. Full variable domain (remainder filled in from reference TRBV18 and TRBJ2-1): NAGVMQNPRHLVRRRGQEARLRCSPMKGHSHVYWYRQLPEEGLKFMVYLQKENIIDESGMPKERFSAEFPKEGPSILRIQQVVRGDSAAYFCASSPPGLAANNEQFFGPGTRLTVL.

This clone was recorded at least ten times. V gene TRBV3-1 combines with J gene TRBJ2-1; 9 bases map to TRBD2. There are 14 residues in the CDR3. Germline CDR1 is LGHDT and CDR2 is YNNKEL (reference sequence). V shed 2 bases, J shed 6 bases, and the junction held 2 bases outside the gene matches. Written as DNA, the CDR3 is TGTGCCAGCAGCCAAATAGCGGGAGTCAATGAGCAGTTCTTC. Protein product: CASSQIAGVNEQFF.

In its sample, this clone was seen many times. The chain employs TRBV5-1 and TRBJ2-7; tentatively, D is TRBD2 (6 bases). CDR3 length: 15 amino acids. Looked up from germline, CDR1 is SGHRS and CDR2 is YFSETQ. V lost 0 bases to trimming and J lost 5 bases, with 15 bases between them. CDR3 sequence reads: CASSLAPAGRNEQYF. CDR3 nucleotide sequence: TGCGCCAGCAGCTTGGCCCCTGCCGGGAGAAACGAGCAGTACTTC.

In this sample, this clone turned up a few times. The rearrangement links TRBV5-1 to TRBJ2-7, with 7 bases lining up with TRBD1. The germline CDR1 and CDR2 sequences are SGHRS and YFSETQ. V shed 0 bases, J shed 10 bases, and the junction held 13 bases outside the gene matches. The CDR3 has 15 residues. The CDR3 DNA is TGCGCCAGCAGCTTGGAAGGGGGCGCCTCCTACTATCAGTACTTC. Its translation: CASSLEGGASYYQYF.